This entry describes one T cell receptor beta chain. The data are from a study of Ad26.COV2.S vaccination and SARS-CoV-2 variants. Across the study: A participant enrolled in the COV1001 Ad26.COV2.S trial arm provided the sample. Once, or twice with 56 days between doses, Ad26.COV2.S was given intramuscularly.

Profiled with immunoSEQ multiplex PCR; TCRdb holds only in-frame clones, not every one. The sample includes around 300,000 clones, roughly 90% of them seen just once. Treatment denoted: roughly 18 received Ad26.COV2.S at low or high dose, single or two shots; 5 received placebo; per-sample allocation not given. At day 63 after the first vaccine or placebo injection, samples were drawn. An Ad26 vector expressing Wuhan-strain SARS-CoV-2 spike served as the vaccine. V was trimmed by 5 bases and J by 5 bases, leaving 9 bases between them. In germline, CDR1 is MNHEY, CDR2 SVGAGI. This CDR3 has 12 amino acids.

The chain combines TRBV6-5 with TRBJ1-2; no firm D call. This clonotype was sampled from a person between 18 and 59 years old who received the Ad26.COV2.S COVID-19 vaccine or a placebo. This specimen was peripheral blood, taken in a trial of Ad26.COV2.S vaccine versus placebo. This chain's CDR3 is CASSRGPYGYTF. CDR3 DNA: TGTGCCAGCAGTCGAGGACCTTATGGCTACACCTTC.